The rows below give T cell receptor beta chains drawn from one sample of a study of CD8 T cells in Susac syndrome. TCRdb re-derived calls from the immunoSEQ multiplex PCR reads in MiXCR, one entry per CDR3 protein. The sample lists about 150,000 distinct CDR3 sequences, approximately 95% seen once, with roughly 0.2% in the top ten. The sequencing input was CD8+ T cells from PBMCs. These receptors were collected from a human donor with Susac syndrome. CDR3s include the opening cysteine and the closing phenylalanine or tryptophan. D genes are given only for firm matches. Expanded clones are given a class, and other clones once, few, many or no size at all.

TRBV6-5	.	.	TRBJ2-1	CASSYDLHEQFF	TGTGCCAGCAGTTACGATCTCCATGAGCAGTTCTTC
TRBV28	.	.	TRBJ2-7	CASSLGAREQYF	TGTGCCAGCAGTCTAGGGGCGAGAGAGCAGTACTTC
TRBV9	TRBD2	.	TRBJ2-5	CASSVSGTLQETQYF	TGTGCCAGCAGTGTTAGCGGGACCCTCCAAGAGACCCAGTACTTC
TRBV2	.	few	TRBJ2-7	CASSEGGEQYF	TGTGCCAGCAGTGAAGGGGGCGAGCAGTACTTC
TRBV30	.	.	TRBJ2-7	CAWSVLAGYEQYF	TGTGCCTGGAGTGTACTTGCTGGGTACGAGCAGTACTTC
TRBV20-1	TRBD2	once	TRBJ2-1	CSARSATSGRNYEQFF	TGCAGTGCTAGATCCGCGACTAGCGGGAGGAATTATGAGCAGTTCTTC
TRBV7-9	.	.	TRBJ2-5	CASSLSATLQETQYF	TGTGCCAGCAGCTTATCGGCCACCCTCCAAGAGACCCAGTACTTC
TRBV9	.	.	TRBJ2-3	CASSVEAEEPSTDTQYF	TGTGCCAGCAGCGTAGAGGCAGAAGAACCTAGCACAGATACGCAGTATTTT
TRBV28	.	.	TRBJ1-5	CASRPEGFGQPQHF	TGTGCCAGCAGACCGGAGGGTTTCGGTCAGCCCCAGCATTTT
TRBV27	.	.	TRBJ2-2	CASSSSQGGPNTGELFF	TGTGCCAGCAGTTCGTCACAGGGAGGGCCGAACACCGGGGAGCTGTTTTTT
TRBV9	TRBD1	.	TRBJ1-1	CASSVEGASTEAFF	TGTGCCAGCAGCGTGGAGGGGGCCTCGACTGAAGCTTTCTTT
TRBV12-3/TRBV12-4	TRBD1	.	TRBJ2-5	CASSFGSVQGGETQYF	TGTGCCAGCAGTTTTGGTTCCGTACAGGGGGGAGAGACCCAGTACTTC
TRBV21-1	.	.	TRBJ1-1	CASSKEVAGLRVEAFF	TGTGCCAGCAGCAAAGAGGTGGCAGGCCTGAGGGTTGAAGCTTTCTTT
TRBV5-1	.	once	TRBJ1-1	CASSLERNTEAFF	TGCGCCAGCAGCTTGGAAAGGAACACTGAAGCTTTCTTT
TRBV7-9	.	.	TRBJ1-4	CASSLLQANEKLFF	TGTGCCAGCAGCTTACTACAGGCTAATGAAAAACTGTTTTTT
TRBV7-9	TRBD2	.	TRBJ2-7	CASSPPLAREQYF	TGTGCCAGCAGCCCACCACTAGCGCGCGAGCAGTACTTC
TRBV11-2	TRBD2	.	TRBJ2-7	CASSLGGVDEQYF	TGTGCCAGCAGCTTGGGGGGGGTGGACGAGCAGTACTTC
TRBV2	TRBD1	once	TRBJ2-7	CASTTGDEQYF	TGTGCCAGCACGACAGGGGACGAGCAGTACTTC